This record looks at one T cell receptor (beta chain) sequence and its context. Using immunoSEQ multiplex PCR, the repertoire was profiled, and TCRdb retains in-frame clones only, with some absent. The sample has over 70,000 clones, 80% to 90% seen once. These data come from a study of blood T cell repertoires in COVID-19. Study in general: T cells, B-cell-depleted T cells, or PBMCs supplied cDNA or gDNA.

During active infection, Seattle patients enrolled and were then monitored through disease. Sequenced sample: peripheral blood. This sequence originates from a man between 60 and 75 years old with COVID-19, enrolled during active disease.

The CDR3 here is CATSDPQGADTQYF. In DNA form, the CDR3 reads TGTGCCACCAGTGATCCCCAGGGGGCAGATACGCAGTATTTT. This chain connects TRBV24-1 to TRBJ2-3, with TRBD1 identical over 7 bases. The CDR3 totals 14 residues. With 3 bases clipped from V and 4 bases from J, the junction kept 3 bases outside the gene matches. CDR1 KGHDR and CDR2 SFDVKD come from the germline V gene.